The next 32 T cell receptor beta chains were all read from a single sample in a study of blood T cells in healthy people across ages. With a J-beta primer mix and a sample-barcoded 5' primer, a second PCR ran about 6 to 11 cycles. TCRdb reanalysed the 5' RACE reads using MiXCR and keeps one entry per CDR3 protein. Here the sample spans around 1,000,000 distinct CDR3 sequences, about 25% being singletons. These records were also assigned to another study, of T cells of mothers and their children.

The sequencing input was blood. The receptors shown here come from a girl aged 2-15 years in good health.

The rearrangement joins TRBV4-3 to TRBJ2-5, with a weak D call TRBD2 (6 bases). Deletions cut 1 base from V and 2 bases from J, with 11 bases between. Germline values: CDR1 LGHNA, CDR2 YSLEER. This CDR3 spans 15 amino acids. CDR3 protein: CASSQGFLAQETQYF. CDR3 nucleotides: TGCGCCAGCAGCCAAGGGTTCCTAGCGCAAGAGACCCAGTACTTC.

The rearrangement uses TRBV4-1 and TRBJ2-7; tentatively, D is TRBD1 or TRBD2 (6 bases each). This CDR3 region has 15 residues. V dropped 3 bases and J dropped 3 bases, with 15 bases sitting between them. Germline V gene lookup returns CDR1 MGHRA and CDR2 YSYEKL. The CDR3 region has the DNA TGCGCCAGCAGCCAGGAAACAGGGACTCTCTACGAGCAGTACTTC. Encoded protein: CASSQETGTLYEQYF.

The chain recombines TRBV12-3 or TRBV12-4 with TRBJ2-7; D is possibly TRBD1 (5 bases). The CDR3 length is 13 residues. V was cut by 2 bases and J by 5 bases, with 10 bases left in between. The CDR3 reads CASSLPAGNEQYF. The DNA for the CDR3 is TGTGCCAGCAGTTTACCTGCAGGGAACGAGCAGTACTTC.

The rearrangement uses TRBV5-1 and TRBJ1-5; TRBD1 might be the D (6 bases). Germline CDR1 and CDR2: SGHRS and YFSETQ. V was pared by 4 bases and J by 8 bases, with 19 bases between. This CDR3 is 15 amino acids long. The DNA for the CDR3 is TGCGCCAGCAGCGTCGGCTCCGGGGGCAGGGAGCCCCAGCATTTT. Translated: CASSVGSGGREPQHF.

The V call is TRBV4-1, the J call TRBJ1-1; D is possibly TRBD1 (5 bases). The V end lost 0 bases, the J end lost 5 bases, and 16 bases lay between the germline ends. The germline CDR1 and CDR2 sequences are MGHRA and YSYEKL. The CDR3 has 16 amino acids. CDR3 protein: CASSQDNLGGRTEAFF. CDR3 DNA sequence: TGCGCCAGCAGCCAAGATAACTTGGGGGGTCGGACTGAAGCTTTCTTT.

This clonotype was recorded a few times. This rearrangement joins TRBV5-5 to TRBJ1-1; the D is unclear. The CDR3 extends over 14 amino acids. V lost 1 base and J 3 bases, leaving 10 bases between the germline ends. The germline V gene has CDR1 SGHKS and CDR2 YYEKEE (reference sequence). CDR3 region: CASSLLGSDTEAFF. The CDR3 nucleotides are TGTGCCAGCAGCTTGCTCGGGTCAGACACTGAAGCTTTCTTT. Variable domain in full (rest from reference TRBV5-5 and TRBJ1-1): DAGVTQSPTHLIKTRGQQVTLRCSPISGHKSVSWYQQVLGQGPQFIFQYYEKEERGRGNFPDRFSARQFPNYSSELNVNALLLGDSALYLCASSLLGSDTEAFFGQGTRLTVV.

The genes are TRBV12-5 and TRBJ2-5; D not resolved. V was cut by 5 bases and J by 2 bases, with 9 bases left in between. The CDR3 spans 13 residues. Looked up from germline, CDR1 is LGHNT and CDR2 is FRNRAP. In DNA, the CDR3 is TGTGCTAGTGGTCCCAGGTTACAAGAGACCCAGTACTTC. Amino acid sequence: CASGPRLQETQYF.

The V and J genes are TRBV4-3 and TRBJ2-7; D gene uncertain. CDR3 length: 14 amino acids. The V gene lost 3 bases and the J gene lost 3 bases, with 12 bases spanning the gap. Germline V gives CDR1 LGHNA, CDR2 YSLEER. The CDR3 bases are TGCGCCAGCAGCCAGCATTCGGGCCGCTACGAGCAGTACTTC. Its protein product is CASSQHSGRYEQYF.

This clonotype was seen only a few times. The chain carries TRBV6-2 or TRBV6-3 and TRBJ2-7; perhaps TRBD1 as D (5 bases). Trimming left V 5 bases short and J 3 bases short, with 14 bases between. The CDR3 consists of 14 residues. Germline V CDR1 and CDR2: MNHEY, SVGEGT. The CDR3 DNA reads TGTGCCAGCAGTCCAACAGGTAGGGTCTACGAGCAGTACTTC. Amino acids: CASSPTGRVYEQYF.

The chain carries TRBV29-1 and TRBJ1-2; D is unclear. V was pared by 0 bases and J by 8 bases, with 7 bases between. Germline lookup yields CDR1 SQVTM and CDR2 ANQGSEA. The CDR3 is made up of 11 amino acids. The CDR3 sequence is CSVEEGVGYTF. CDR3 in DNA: TGCAGCGTTGAAGAAGGAGTCGGCTACACCTTC.

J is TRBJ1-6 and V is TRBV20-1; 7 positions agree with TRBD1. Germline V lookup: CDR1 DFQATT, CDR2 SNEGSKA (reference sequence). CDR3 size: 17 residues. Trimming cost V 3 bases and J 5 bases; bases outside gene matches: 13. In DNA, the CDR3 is TGCAGTGCTAGTATTTTCGGAGGAACAGGGGATAATTCACCCCTCCACTTT. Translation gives CSASIFGGTGDNSPLHF.

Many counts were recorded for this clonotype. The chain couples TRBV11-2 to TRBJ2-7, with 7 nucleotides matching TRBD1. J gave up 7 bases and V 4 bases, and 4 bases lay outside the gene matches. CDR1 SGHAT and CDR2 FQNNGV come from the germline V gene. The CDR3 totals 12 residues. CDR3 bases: TGTGCCAGCAGCTCCACAGGGGTAGAGCAGTACTTC. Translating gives CASSSTGVEQYF.

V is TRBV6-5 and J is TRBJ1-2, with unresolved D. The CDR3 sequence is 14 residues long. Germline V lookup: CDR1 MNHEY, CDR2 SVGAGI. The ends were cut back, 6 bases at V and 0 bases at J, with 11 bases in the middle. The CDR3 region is CASSHMDANYGYTF. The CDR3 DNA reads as TGTGCCAGCAGCCACATGGACGCTAACTATGGCTACACCTTC.

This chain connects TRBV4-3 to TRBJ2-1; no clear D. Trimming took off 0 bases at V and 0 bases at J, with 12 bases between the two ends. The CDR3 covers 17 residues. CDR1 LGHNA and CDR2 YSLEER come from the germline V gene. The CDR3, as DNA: TGCGCCAGCAGCCAAGACGGCCACCTGAGCTCCTACAATGAGCAGTTCTTC. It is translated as CASSQDGHLSSYNEQFF.

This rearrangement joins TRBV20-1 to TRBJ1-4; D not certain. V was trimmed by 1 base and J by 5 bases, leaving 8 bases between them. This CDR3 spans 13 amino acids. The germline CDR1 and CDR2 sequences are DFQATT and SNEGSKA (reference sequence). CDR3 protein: CSARAAPNEKLFF. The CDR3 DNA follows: TGCAGTGCTAGAGCGGCCCCCAATGAAAAACTGTTTTTT.

The CDR3: CSAETGDTQYF. The CDR3 coding sequence is TGCAGCGCGGAGACAGGAGATACGCAGTATTTT. This rearrangement joins TRBV29-1 to TRBJ2-3; perhaps TRBD1 as D (6 bases). Germline CDR1 reads SQVTM; CDR2 reads ANQGSEA. The CDR3 extends over 11 amino acids. Trimming cost V 7 bases and J 5 bases, with 10 bases left between them.

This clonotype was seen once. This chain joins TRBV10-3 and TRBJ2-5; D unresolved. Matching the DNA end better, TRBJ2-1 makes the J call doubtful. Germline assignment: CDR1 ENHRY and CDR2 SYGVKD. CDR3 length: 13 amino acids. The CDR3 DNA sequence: TGTGCCATCCTAACCGACTCGAACAATGAGCAGTTCTTC. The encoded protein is CAILTDSNNEQFF.

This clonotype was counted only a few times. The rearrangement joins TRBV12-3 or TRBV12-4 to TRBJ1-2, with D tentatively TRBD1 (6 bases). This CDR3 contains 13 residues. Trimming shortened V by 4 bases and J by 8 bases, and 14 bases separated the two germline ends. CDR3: CASSSTYREGYTF. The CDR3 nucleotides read TGTGCCAGCAGTTCCACATACAGGGAGGGCTACACCTTC.

CDR3 nucleotides: TGTGCCAGCTCACCCCCATTATCCGGCTACACCTTC. Translating gives CASSPPLSGYTF. The rearrangement uses TRBV18 and TRBJ1-2; D gene ambiguous. Looked up from germline, CDR1 is KGHSH and CDR2 is LQKENI. V lost 3 bases and J 8 bases, leaving 10 bases between the germline ends. CDR3 length: 12 residues. The full variable domain, completed using reference TRBV18 and TRBJ1-2, is NAGVMQNPRHLVRRRGQEARLRCSPMKGHSHVYWYRQLPEEGLKFMVYLQKENIIDESGMPKERFSAEFPKEGPSILRIQQVVRGDSAAYFCASSPPLSGYTFGSGTRLTVV.

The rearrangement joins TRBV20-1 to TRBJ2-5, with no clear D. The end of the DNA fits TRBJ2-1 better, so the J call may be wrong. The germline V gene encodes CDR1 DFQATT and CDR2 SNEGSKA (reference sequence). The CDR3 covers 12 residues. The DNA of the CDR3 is TGCAGTGCTAGACCGCTGTGGAATGAGCAGTTCTTC. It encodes CSARPLWNEQFF.

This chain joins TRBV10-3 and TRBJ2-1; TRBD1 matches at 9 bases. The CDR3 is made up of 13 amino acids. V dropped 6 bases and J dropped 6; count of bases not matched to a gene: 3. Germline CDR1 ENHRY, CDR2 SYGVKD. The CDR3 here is CAISETGGNEQFF. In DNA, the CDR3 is TGTGCCATCAGCGAGACAGGGGGCAATGAGCAGTTCTTC.

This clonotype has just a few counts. CDR3 protein: CSVSSGTYNEQFF. As DNA, the CDR3 is TGCAGCGTATCTAGCGGAACATACAATGAGCAGTTCTTC. The chain uses TRBV29-1 and TRBJ2-1, with 7 nucleotides matching TRBD2. Germline assignment: CDR1 SQVTM and CDR2 ANQGSEA. The CDR3 is 13 amino acids. The junction had 6 bases not matched to a gene; V was cut back by 6 bases and J by 4 bases.

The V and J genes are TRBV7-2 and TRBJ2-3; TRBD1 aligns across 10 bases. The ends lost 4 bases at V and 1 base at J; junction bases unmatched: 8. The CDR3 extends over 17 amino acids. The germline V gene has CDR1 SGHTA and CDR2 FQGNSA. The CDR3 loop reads CASSSNSGTGGTDTQYF. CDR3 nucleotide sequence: TGTGCCAGCAGCTCCAATTCCGGGACAGGGGGCACAGATACGCAGTATTTT. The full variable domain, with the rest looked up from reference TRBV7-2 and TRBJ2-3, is GAGVSQSPSNKVTEKGKDVELRCDPISGHTALYWYRQSLGQGLEFLIYFQGNSAPDKSGLPSDRFSAERTGGSVSTLTIQRTQQEDSAVYLCASSSNSGTGGTDTQYFGPGTRLTVL.

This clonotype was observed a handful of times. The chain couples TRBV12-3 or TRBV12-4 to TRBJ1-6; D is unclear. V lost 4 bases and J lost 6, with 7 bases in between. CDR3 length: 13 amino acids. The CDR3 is CASSSEVNSPLHF. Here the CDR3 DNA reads TGTGCCAGCAGTTCGGAAGTTAATTCACCCCTCCACTTT.

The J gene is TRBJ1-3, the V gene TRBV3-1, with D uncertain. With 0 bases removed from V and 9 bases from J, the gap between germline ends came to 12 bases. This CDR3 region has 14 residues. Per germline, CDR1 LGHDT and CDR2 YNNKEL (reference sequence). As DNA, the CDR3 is TGTGCCAGCAGCCAAGAACCGGCCCGAGGCACCATATATTTT. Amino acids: CASSQEPARGTIYF. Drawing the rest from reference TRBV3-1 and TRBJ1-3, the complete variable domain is DTAVSQTPKYLVTQMGNDKSIKCEQNLGHDTMYWYKQDSKKFLKIMFSYNNKELIINETVPNRFSPKSPDKAHLNLHINSLELGDSAVYFCASSQEPARGTIYFGEGSWLTVV.

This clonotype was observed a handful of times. The CDR3 loop is CASSLRAGSSYNEQFF. CDR3 nucleotide sequence: TGCGCCAGCAGCTTGCGGGCGGGCTCCTCCTACAATGAGCAGTTCTTC. The chain joins TRBV5-1 to TRBJ2-1; TRBD2 might be the D (5 bases). This CDR3 comprises 16 residues. Trimming removed 1 base from V and 0 bases from J, with 11 bases in between. Germline CDR1 and CDR2: SGHRS and YFSETQ.

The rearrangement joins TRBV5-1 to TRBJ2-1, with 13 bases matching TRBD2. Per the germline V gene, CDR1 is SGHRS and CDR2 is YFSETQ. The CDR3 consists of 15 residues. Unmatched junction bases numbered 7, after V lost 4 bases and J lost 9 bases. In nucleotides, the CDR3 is TGCGCCAGCAGCATAAGGACTAGCGGGAGCCCTGAGCAGTTCTTC. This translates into CASSIRTSGSPEQFF.

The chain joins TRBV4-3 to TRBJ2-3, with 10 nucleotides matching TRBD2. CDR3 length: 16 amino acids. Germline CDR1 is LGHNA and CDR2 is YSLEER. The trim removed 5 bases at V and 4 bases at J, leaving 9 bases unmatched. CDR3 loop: CASSSRSGGASDTQYF. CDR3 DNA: TGCGCCAGCAGCTCTCGGAGCGGGGGGGCTTCAGATACGCAGTATTTT.

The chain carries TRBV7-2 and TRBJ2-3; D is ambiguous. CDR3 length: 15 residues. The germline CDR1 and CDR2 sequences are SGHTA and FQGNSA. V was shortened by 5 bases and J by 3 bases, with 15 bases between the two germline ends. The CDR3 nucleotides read TGTGCCAGCAGCCTCGGGCTATCTGGGACAGATACGCAGTATTTT. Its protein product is CASSLGLSGTDTQYF.

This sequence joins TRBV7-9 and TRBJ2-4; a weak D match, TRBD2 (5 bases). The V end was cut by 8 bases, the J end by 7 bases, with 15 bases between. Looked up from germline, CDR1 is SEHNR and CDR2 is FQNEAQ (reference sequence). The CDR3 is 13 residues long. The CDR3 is CASLQSGVNIQYF. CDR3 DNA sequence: TGTGCCAGCCTTCAGTCCGGGGTGAACATTCAGTACTTC.

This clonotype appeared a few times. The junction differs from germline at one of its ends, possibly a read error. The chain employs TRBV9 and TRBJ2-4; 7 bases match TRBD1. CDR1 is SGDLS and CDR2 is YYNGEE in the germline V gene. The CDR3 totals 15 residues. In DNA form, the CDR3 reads TGTGCCAGTAGCGCGGAGGACAGGTATCAAAACATTCAGTACTTC. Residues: CASSAEDRYQNIQYF.

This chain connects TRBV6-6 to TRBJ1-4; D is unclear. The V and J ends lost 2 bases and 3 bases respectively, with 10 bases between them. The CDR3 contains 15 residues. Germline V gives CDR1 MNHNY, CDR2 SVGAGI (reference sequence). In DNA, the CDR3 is TGTGCCAGCAGTTACGAGGGAGGGCCTAATGAAAAACTGTTTTTT. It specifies CASSYEGGPNEKLFF.